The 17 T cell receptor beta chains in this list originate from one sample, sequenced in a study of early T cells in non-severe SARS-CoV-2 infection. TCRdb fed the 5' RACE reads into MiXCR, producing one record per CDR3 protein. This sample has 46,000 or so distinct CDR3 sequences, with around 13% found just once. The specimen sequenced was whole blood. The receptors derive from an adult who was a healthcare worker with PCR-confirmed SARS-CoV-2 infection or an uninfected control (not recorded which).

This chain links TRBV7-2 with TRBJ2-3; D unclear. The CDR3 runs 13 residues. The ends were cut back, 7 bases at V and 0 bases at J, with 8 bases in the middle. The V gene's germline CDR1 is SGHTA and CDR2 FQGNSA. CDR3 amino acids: CASISYSTDTQYF. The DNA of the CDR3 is TGTGCCAGCATCTCATATAGCACAGATACGCAGTATTTT.

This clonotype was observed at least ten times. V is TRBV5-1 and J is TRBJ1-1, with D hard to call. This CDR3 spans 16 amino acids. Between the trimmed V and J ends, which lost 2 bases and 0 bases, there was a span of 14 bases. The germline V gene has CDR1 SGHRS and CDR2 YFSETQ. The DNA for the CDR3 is TGCGCCAGCAGCTTATTGACGCTTATCATGAACACTGAAGCTTTCTTT. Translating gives CASSLLTLIMNTEAFF.

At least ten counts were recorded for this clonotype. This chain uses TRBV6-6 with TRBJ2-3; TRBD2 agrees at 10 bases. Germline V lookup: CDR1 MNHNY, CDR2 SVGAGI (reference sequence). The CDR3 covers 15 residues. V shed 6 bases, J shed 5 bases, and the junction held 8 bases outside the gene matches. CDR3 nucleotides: TGTGCCAGCAGCGCTAGCGGGAGCTCTGGAGATACGCAGTATTTT. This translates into CASSASGSSGDTQYF.

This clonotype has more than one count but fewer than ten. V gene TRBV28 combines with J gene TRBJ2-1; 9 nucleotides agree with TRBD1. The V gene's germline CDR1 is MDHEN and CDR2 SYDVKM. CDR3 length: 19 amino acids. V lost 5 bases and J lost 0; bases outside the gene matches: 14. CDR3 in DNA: TGTGCCAGCAGTCCCCAAGGCTGGGGACAGGGTAGCTCCTACAATGAGCAGTTCTTC. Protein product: CASSPQGWGQGSSYNEQFF.

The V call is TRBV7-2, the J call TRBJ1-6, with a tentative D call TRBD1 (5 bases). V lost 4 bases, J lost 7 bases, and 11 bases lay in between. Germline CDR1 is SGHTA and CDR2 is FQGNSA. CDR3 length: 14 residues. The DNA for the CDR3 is TGTGCCAGCAGCTATGGGGGGGAAAATTCACCCCTCCACTTT. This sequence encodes CASSYGGENSPLHF.

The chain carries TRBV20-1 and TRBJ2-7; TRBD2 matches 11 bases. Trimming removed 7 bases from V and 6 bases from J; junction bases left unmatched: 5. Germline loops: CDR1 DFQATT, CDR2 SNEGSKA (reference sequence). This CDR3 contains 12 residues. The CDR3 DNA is TGCAGTGTGACTAGCGGGACCCTCGAGCAGTACTTC. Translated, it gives CSVTSGTLEQYF.

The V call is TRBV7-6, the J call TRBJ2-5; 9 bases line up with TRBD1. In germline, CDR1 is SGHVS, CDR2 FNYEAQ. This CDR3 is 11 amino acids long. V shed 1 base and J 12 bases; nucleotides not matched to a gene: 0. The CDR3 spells CASSLGTGEYF. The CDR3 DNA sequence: TGTGCCAGCAGCTTAGGGACAGGGGAGTACTTC.

The CDR3 loop is CSVERDEQFF. The CDR3, as DNA: TGCAGCGTTGAGAGGGATGAGCAGTTCTTC. The V call is TRBV29-1, the J call TRBJ2-1; perhaps TRBD2 as D (5 bases). The CDR3 consists of 10 residues. The V end lost 3 bases, the J end lost 8 bases, and 5 bases lay between the germline ends. Germline CDR1 reads SQVTM; CDR2 reads ANQGSEA.

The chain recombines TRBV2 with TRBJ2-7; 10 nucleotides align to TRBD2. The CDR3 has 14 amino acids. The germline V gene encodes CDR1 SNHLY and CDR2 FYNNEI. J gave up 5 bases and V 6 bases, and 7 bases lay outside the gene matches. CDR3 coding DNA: TGTGCCAGCAGCACCGGGACTAGCGTTAACGAGCAGTACTTC. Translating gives CASSTGTSVNEQYF.

The CDR3 reads CASSPPQHANTGELFF. Here the CDR3 DNA reads TGTGCCAGCTCACCACCGCAGCACGCGAACACCGGGGAGCTGTTTTTT. The chain uses TRBV18 and TRBJ2-2; unclear D gene. V was trimmed by 0 bases and J by 0 bases, leaving 8 bases between them. This CDR3 is 16 amino acids long. Germline CDR1 reads KGHSH; CDR2 reads LQKENI.

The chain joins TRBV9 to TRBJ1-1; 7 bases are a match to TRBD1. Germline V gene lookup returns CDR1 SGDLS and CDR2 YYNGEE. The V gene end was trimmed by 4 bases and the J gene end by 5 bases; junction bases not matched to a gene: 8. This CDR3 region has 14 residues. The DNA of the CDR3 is TGTGCCAGCAGCCCATCAGGGGGGAGGACTGAAGCTTTCTTT. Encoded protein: CASSPSGGRTEAFF.

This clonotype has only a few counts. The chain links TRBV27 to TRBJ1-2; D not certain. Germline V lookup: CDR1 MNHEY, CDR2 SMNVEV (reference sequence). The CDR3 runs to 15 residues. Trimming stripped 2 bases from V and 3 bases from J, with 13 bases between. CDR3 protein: CASSLSPGSYYGYTF. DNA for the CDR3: TGTGCCAGCAGTTTAAGCCCCGGGTCCTACTATGGCTACACCTTC.

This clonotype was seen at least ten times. CDR3 loop: CASSLVGEDEKLFF. In DNA form, the CDR3 reads TGCGCCAGCAGCTTGGTAGGTGAAGATGAAAAACTGTTTTTT. The rearrangement links TRBV5-1 to TRBJ1-4; D not resolved. The CDR3 spans 14 residues. V lost 0 bases to trimming and J lost 6 bases, with 9 bases between them. Germline lookup yields CDR1 SGHRS and CDR2 YFSETQ.

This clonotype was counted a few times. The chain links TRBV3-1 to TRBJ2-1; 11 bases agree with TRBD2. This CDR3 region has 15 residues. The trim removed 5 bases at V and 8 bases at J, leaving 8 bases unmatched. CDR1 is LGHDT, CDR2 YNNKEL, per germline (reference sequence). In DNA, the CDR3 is TGTGCCAGCAGCTATAGCGGGAGGGCCAAGGATGAGCAGTTCTTC. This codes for CASSYSGRAKDEQFF.

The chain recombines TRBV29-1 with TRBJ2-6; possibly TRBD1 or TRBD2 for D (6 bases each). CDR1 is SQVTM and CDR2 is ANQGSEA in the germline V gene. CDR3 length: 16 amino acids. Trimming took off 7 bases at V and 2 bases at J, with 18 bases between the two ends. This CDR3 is CSATMRGGPGANVLTF. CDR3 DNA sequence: TGCAGCGCCACGATGAGAGGGGGGCCTGGGGCCAACGTCCTGACTTTC.

The CDR3 protein is CASSPPENSPLHF. The DNA for the CDR3 is TGCGCCAGCAGCCCCCCGGAAAATTCACCCCTCCACTTT. The chain employs TRBV4-1 and TRBJ1-6, with D hard to call. Germline-derived CDR1 and CDR2 are MGHRA and YSYEKL. The CDR3 runs to 13 residues. The V end was cut by 4 bases, the J end by 7 bases, with 8 bases between.

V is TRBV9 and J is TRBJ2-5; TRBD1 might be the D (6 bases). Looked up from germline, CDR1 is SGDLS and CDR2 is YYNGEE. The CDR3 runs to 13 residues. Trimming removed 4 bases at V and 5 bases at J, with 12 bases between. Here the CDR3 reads CASSPQGFETQYF. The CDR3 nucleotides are TGTGCCAGCAGCCCACAGGGATTCGAGACCCAGTACTTC.